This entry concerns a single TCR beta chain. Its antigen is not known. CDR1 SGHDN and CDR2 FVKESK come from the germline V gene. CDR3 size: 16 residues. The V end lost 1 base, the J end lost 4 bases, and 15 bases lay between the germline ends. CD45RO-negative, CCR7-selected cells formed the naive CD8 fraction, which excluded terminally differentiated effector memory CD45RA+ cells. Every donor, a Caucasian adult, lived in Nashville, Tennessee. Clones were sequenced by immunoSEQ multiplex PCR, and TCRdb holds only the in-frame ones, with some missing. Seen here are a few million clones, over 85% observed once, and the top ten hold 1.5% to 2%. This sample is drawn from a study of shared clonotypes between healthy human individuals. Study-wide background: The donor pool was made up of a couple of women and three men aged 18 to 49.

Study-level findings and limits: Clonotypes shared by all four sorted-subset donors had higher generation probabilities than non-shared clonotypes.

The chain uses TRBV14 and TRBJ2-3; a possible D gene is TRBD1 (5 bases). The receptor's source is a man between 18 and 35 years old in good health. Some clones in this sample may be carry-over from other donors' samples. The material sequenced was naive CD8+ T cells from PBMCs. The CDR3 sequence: CASSQVARAFADTQYF. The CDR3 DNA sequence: TGTGCCAGCAGCCAAGTAGCCAGGGCATTCGCAGATACGCAGTATTTT.